This T cell receptor (beta chain) appears in the sequencing data of a study of brain T cells in children with intractable seizures. General study findings and limits: Pre-surgery blood may have been undersampled, hiding some clones. Only CDR3 sequence similarity suggested viral specificity, without known HCMV serostatus.

In regard to this clone: The target antigen is unknown.

The CDR3 has 12 amino acids. V gave up 5 bases and J gave up 10 bases, with 14 bases separating them. CDR1 is MNHEY and CDR2 is SVGEGT in the germline V gene. The method was immunoSEQ multiplex PCR; TCRdb's version includes in-frame clones alone and lacks a portion of them. The table shows 50,000 to 80,000 clones, with about 96% occurring only once. Surgery cases with the highest brain T cell transcript signatures were chosen for sequencing. Before surgery, patients took at least one anti-epileptic drug. The source was peripheral blood, collected at surgery. The gene calls are TRBV6-2 or TRBV6-3 and TRBJ1-1, with a tentative D call TRBD1 (6 bases). The clonotype comes from a boy in the first two years of life with focal cortical dysplasia and intractable seizures. The CDR3 sequence is CASSNPGAGAFF. As DNA, the CDR3 is TGTGCCAGCAGTAACCCGGGGGCTGGAGCTTTCTTT.